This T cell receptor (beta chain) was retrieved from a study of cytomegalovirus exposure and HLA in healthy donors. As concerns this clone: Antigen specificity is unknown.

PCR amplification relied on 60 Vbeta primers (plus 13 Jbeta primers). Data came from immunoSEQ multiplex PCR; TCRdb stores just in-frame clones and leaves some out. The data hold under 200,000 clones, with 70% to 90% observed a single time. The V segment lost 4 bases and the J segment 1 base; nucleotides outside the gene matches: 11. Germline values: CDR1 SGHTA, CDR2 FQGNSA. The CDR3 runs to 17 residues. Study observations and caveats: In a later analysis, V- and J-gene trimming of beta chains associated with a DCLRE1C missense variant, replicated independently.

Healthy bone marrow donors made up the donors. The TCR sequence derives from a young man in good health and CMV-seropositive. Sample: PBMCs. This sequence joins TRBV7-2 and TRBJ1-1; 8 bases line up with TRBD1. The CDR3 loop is CASSSRDRPHRNTEAFF. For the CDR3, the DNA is TGTGCCAGCAGCTCCCGGGACAGGCCTCACAGGAACACTGAAGCTTTCTTT.